One and the same sample provided the 5 T cell receptor beta chains below, sequenced in a study of OX40 agonist ivuxolimab in advanced cancers. This table comes from immunoSEQ multiplex PCR, and its TCRdb copy is limited to in-frame clones, with some not included. The table has about 70,000 clones, 80% to 85% seen once. The input for sequencing was CD4+ or CD8+ T cells sorted from blood, taken in a trial of the OX40 agonist ivuxolimab. These TCRs come from an adult with an advanced solid tumor such as melanoma, head and neck, liver or kidney cancer.

This clone was detected only once. The chain has TRBV29-1 and TRBJ1-1, with 7 bases lining up with TRBD1. Trimming took 7 bases from V and 4 from J; bases not matched to a gene: 9. The CDR3 has 13 residues. Per germline, CDR1 SQVTM and CDR2 ANQGSEA. The CDR3 region is CSAGTADGTEAFF. The CDR3 coding sequence is TGCAGCGCCGGGACAGCCGATGGCACTGAAGCTTTCTTT.

J is TRBJ2-7 and V is TRBV30, with 14 nucleotides matching TRBD2. V trimming: 5 bases; J trimming: 6 bases; junction bases outside the gene matches: 6. The CDR3 runs 14 residues. From germline, CDR1 is GTSNPN and CDR2 SVGIG (reference sequence). CDR3 region: CAWEQTSGRGEQYF. CDR3 bases: TGTGCCTGGGAACAGACTAGCGGGAGGGGCGAGCAGTACTTC.

This chain joins TRBV9 and TRBJ2-7; 10 nucleotides match TRBD1. The germline gives CDR1 SGDLS, CDR2 YYNGEE. Germline trimming cut 0 bases from V and 1 base from J; bases unmatched to any gene: 4. This CDR3 is built from 16 residues. This CDR3 is CASSVDPGQGSYEQYF. As DNA, the CDR3 is TGTGCCAGCAGCGTAGATCCGGGACAGGGGTCCTACGAGCAGTACTTC.

V is TRBV11-2 and J is TRBJ2-3; weak D call: TRBD1 (6 bases). V was clipped by 2 bases and J by 4 bases, with 16 bases between them. CDR1 is SGHAT, CDR2 FQNNGV, per germline. The CDR3 totals 16 residues. The CDR3 here is CASSLLSGKGADTQYF. The CDR3, as DNA: TGTGCCAGCAGCTTACTGTCGGGGAAGGGGGCAGATACGCAGTATTTT.

This rearrangement joins TRBV6-1 to TRBJ1-2; 7 positions agree with TRBD1. CDR1 MNHNS and CDR2 SASEGT come from the germline V gene. The length of the CDR3 is 14 residues. Losses at the gene ends were 6 bases for V and 3 bases for J; bases not matched to a gene: 7. The chain's CDR3 is CASRAPGGDYGYTF. The CDR3, as DNA: TGTGCCAGCAGGGCTCCAGGGGGGGACTATGGCTACACCTTC.